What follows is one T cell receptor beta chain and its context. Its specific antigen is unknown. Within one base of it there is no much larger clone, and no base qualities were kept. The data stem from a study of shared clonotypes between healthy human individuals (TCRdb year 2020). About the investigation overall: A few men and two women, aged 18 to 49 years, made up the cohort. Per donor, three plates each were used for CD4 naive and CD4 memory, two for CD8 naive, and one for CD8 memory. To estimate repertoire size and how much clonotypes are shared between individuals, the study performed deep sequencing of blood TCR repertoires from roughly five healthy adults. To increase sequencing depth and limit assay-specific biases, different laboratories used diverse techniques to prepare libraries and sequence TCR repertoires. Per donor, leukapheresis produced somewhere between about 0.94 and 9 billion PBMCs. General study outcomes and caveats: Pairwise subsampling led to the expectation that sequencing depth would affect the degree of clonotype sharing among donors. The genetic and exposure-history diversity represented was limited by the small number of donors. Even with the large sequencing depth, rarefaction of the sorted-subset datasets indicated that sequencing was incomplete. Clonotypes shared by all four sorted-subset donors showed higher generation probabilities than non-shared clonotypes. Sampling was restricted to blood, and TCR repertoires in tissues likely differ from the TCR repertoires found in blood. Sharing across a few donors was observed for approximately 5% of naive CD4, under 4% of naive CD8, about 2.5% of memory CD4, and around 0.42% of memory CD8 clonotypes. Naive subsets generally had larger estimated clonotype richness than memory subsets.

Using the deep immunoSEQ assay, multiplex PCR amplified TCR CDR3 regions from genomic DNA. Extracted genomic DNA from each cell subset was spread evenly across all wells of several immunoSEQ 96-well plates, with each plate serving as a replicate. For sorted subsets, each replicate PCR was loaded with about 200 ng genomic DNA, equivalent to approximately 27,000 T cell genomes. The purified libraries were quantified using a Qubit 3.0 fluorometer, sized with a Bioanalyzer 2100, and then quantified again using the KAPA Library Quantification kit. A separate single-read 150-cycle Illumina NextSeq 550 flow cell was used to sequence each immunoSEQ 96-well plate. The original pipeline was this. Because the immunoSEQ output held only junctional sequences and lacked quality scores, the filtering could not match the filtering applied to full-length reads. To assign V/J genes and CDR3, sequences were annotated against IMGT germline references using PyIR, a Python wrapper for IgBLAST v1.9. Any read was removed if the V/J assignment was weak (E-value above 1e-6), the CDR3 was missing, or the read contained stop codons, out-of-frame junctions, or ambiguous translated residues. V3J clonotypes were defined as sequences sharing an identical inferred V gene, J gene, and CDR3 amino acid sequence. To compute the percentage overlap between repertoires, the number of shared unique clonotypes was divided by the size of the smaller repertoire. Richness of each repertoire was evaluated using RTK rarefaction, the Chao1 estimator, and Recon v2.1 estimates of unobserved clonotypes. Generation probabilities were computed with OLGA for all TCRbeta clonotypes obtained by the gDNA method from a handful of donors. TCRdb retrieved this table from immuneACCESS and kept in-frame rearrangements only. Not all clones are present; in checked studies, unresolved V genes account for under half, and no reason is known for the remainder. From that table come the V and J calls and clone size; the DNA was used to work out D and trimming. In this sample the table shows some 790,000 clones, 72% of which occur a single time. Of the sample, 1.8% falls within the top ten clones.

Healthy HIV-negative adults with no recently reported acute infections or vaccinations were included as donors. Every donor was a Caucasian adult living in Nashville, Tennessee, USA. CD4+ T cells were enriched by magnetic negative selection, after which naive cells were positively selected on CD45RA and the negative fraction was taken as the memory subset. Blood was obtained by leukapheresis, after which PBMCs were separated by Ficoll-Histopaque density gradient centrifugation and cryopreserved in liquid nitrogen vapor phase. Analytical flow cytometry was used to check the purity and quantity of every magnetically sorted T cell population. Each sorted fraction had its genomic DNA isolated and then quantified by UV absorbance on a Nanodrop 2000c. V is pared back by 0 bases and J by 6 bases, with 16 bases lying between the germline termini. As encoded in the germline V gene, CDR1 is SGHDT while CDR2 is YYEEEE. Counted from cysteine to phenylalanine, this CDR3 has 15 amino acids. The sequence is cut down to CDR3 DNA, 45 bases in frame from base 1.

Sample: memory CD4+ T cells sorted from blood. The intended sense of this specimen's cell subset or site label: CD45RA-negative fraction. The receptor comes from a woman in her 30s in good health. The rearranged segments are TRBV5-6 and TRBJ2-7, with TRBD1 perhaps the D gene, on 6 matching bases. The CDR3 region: CASSLVQGRNGEQYF. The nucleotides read TGTGCCAGCAGCTTGGTACAGGGAAGGAATGGCGAGCAGTACTTC.